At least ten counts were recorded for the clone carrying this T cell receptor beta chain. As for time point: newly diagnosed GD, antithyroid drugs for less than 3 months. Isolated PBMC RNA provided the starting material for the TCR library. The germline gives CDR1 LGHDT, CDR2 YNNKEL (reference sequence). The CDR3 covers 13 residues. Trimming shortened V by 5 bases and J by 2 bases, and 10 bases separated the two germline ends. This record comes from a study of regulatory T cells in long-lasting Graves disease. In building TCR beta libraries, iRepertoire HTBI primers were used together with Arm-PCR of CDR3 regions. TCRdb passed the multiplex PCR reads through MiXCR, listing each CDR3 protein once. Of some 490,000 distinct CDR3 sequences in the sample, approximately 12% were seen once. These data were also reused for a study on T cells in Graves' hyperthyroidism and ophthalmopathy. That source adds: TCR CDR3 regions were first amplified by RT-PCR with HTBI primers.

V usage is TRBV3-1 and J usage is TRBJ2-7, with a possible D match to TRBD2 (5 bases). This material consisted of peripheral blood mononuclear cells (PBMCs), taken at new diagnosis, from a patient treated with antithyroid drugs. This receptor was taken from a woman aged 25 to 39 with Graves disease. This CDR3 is CASSNRGTYEQYF. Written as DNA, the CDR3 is TGTGCCAGCAGCAATCGGGGAACCTACGAGCAGTACTTC.